The 2 T cell receptor beta chains below come from one sample, sequenced in a study of monozygotic twins with inflammatory bowel disease. Reprocessing the 5' RACE reads, TCRdb reports a single entry for every CDR3 protein and omits DNA. The sample totals 300,000 to 350,000 distinct CDR3 sequences. Sequenced input: blood. These receptors were taken from a human donor with ulcerative colitis or Crohn's disease, or a healthy co-twin of an affected twin (not recorded which).

The J gene is TRBJ1-3, the V gene TRBV7-2; TCRdb designates TRBD1, a call that cannot be tested without DNA. CDR1 SGHTA and CDR2 FQGNSA come from the germline V gene. The CDR3 runs to 16 residues. The CDR3 reads CASSAGPTKGGNTIYF.

The gene calls are TRBV4-3 and TRBJ2-7; TCRdb calls TRBD1, which cannot be checked without DNA. CDR1 LGHNA and CDR2 YSLEER come from the germline V gene. The CDR3 has 15 residues. The CDR3 loop is CASSQVSGSSYEQYF.